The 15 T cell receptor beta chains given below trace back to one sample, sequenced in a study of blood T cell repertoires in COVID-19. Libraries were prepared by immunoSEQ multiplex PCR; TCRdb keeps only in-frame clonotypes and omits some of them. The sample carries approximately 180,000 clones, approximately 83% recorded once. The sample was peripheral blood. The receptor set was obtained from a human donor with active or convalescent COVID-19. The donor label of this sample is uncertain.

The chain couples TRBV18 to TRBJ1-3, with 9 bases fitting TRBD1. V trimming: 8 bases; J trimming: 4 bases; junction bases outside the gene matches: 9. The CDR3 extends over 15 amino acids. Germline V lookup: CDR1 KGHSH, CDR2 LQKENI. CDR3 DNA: TGTGCCAGCGCCGCACAGGGGGCGAGGGGAAACACCATATATTTT. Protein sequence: CASAAQGARGNTIYF.

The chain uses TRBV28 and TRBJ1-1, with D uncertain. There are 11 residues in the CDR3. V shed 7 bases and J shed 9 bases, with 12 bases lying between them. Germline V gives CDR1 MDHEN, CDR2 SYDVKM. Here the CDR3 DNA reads TGTGCCAGCAAAGCGTTTCCGAAAGCTTTCTTT. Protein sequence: CASKAFPKAFF.

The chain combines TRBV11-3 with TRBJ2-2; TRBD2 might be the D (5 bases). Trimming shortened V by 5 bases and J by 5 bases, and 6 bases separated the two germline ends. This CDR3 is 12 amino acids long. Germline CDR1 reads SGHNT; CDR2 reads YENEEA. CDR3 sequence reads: CASSRGTGELFF. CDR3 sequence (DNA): TGTGCCAGCAGCCGCGGGACCGGGGAGCTGTTTTTT.

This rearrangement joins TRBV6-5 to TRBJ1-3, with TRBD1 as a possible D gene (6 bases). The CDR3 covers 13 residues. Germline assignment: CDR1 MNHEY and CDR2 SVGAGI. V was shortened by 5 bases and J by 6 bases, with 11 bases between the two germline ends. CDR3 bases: TGTGCCAGCAGTCCCGAGGGGGAAAACACCATATATTTT. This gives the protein CASSPEGENTIYF.

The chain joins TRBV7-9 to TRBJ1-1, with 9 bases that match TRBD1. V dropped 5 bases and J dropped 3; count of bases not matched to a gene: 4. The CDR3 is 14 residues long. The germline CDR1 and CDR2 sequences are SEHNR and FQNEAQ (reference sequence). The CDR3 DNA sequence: TGTGCCAGCAGCACCTGGACAGGGGACACTGAAGCTTTCTTT. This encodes CASSTWTGDTEAFF.

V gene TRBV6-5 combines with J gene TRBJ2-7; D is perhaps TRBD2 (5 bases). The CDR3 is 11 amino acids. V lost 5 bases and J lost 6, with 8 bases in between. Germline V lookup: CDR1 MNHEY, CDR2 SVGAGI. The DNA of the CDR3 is TGTGCCAGCAGTACCCGGGGCGAGCAGTACTTC. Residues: CASSTRGEQYF.

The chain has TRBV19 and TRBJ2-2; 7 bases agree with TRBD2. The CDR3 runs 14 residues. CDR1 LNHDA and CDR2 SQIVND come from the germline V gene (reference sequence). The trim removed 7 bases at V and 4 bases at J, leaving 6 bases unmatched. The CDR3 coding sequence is TGTGCCAGTAAAGGACTAGGCGGCACCGGGGAGCTGTTTTTT. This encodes CASKGLGGTGELFF.

CDR3 sequence (DNA): TGTGCCACCAGTGATCCCCCCCCGGAGACCCAGTACTTC. Translating it yields CATSDPPPETQYF. The chain joins TRBV24-1 to TRBJ2-5; D is uncertain. Trimming removed 3 bases from V and 5 bases from J, with 9 bases in between. Germline CDR1 reads KGHDR; CDR2 reads SFDVKD. This CDR3 has 13 residues.

This CDR3 is CASSQSDRKAFF. The CDR3 DNA sequence: TGCGCCAGCAGCCAATCGGACAGGAAAGCTTTCTTT. V and J are TRBV4-1 and TRBJ1-1; 7 positions agree with TRBD1. The V gene end was trimmed by 2 bases and the J gene end by 9 bases; junction bases not matched to a gene: 3. This CDR3 spans 12 amino acids. The germline gives CDR1 MGHRA, CDR2 YSYEKL.

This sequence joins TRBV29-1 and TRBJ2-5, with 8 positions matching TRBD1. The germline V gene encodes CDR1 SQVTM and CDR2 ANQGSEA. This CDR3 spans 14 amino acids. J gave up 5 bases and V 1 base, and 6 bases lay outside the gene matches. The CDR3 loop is CSVEGAGGGETQYF. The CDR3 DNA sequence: TGCAGCGTTGAAGGGGCAGGGGGCGGGGAGACCCAGTACTTC.

This CDR3 is CASSILRGGQDTGELFF. Written as DNA, the CDR3 is TGTGCCAGTAGTATTTTGCGGGGGGGACAGGACACCGGGGAGCTGTTTTTT. V usage is TRBV19 and J usage is TRBJ2-2; D may be TRBD2 (9 bases). V was shortened by 3 bases and J by 3 bases, with 17 bases between the two germline ends. There are 17 residues in the CDR3. CDR1 is LNHDA and CDR2 is SQIVND in the germline V gene (reference sequence).

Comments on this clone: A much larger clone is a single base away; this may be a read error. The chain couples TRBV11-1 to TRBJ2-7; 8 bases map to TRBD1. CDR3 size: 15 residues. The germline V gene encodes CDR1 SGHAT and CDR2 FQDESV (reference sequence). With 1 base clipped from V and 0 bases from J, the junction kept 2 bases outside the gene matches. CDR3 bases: TGTGCCAGCAGCTTAGGGACAGGGAGCTCCTACGAGCAGTACTTC. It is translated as CASSLGTGSSYEQYF.

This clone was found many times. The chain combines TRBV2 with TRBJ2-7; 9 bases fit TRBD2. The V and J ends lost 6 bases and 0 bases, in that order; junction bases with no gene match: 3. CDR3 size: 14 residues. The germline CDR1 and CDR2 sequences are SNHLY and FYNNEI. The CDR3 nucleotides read TGTGCCAGCAGGCCAGCGGGAGGCTCCTACGAGCAGTACTTC. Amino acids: CASRPAGGSYEQYF.

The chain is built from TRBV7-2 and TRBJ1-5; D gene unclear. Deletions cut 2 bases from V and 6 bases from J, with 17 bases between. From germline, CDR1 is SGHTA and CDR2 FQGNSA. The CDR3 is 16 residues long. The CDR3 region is CASSLWASGRRQPQHF. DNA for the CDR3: TGTGCCAGCAGCTTATGGGCGTCGGGGAGACGTCAGCCCCAGCATTTT.

Here the CDR3 reads CASNPGEVTEAFF. Here the CDR3 DNA reads TGTGCCAGCAACCCGGGGGAGGTCACTGAAGCTTTCTTT. The V gene is TRBV6-5, the J gene TRBJ1-1; a weak D match, TRBD1 (5 bases). The CDR3 spans 13 residues. V was trimmed by 7 bases and J by 4 bases, leaving 13 bases between them. Germline V gene lookup returns CDR1 MNHEY and CDR2 SVGAGI.